The 26 T cell receptor beta chains below all came from one sample that was sequenced in a study of blood T cells in healthy people across ages. The second PCR ran roughly 6 to 12 cycles with a sample-barcoded 5' primer and J-beta primers. TCRdb re-called the 5' RACE reads with MiXCR, one entry per CDR3 protein. Of 780,000 or so distinct CDR3 sequences listed, 56% were seen once; the top ten hold around a quarter. The specimen was blood. The receptor source for this set is a man between 35 and 55 years old in good health.

The chain links TRBV2 to TRBJ1-1; D possibly corresponds to TRBD1 (5 bases). There are 13 residues in the CDR3. The germline V and J ends were trimmed by 7 bases and 4 bases, with 13 bases remaining between them. Germline loops: CDR1 SNHLY, CDR2 FYNNEI. DNA of the CDR3: TGTGCCAGCAAGAACGGGGGTATCACTGAAGCTTTCTTT. It is translated as CASKNGGITEAFF.

This clonotype was recorded a few times. CDR3 amino acids: CSAIDRDRDGEQYF. For the CDR3, the DNA is TGCAGTGCGATCGACCGGGACAGGGACGGCGAGCAGTACTTC. The gene calls are TRBV20-1 and TRBJ2-5, with 9 bases identical to TRBD1. The J call is doubtful: the DNA matches TRBJ2-7 better. This CDR3 is built from 14 residues. Germline CDR1 and CDR2: DFQATT and SNEGSKA (reference sequence).

The chain has TRBV20-1 and TRBJ2-7, with 8 positions matching TRBD1. V was clipped by 2 bases and J by 3 bases; unmatched bases: 6. The CDR3 runs to 14 residues. The germline gives CDR1 DFQATT, CDR2 SNEGSKA (reference sequence). The CDR3 loop is CSARRRTGSYEQYF. CDR3 in DNA: TGCAGTGCTAGACGTAGGACAGGGAGCTACGAGCAGTACTTC.

The chain joins TRBV5-1 to TRBJ2-6; D remains unclear. Germline V lookup: CDR1 SGHRS, CDR2 YFSETQ. CDR3 length: 19 amino acids. V shed 0 bases and J shed 0 bases, with 16 bases lying between them. CDR3 sequence reads: CASSLAVRLQNSGANVLTF. In nucleotides, the CDR3 is TGCGCCAGCAGCTTGGCGGTTAGGCTCCAAAACTCTGGGGCCAACGTCCTGACTTTC.

The chain is built from TRBV20-1 and TRBJ2-1; a possible D gene is TRBD2 (6 bases). Trimming removed 5 bases at V and 5 bases at J, with 19 bases between. Germline values: CDR1 DFQATT, CDR2 SNEGSKA (reference sequence). There are 15 residues in the CDR3. CDR3 sequence (DNA): TGCAGTGCTCCAATGGCGGAGGGGCTCGACAATGAGCAGTTCTTC. As protein: CSAPMAEGLDNEQFF.

The chain uses TRBV14 and TRBJ2-7; D remains unclear. Germline V CDR1 and CDR2: SGHDN, FVKESK. The CDR3 is made up of 14 amino acids. Trimming cost V 0 bases and J 1 base, with 7 bases left between them. CDR3 DNA: TGTGCCAGCAGCCAAGATGGAGTTTCCTACGAGCAGTACTTC. Amino acid sequence: CASSQDGVSYEQYF. The entire variable domain, with the rest obtained from reference TRBV14 and TRBJ2-7, is as follows: EAGVTQFPSHSVIEKGQTVTLRCDPISGHDNLYWYRRVMGKEIKFLLHFVKESKQDESGMPNNRFLAERTGGTYSTLKVQPAELEDSGVYFCASSQDGVSYEQYFGPGTRLTVT.

The chain is built from TRBV7-9 and TRBJ2-7, with 7 bases that match TRBD1. The CDR3 is 14 residues long. Germline V lookup: CDR1 SEHNR, CDR2 FQNEAQ (reference sequence). Unmatched junction bases numbered 6, after V lost 1 base and J lost 6 bases. CDR3 sequence reads: CASSLEDRPREQYF. The CDR3 DNA is TGTGCCAGCAGCTTAGAGGACAGGCCCCGCGAGCAGTACTTC.

The CDR3 DNA reads as TGTGCCAGCAGTGAAATTGGAGGGGGCAGACCGATATGGGGCTACACCTTC. It translates to CASSEIGGGRPIWGYTF. The chain recombines TRBV2 with TRBJ1-2, with 7 bases matching TRBD1. The trim removed 2 bases at V and 8 bases at J, leaving 17 bases unmatched. This CDR3 has 17 residues. Germline V lookup: CDR1 SNHLY, CDR2 FYNNEI.

Remarks on this clonotype: A junction end diverges from the germline sequence, so it may reflect a read error. The J gene is TRBJ1-5, the V gene TRBV20-1; TRBD1 aligns across 8 bases. CDR1 is DFQATT, CDR2 SNEGSKA, per germline (reference sequence). The length of the CDR3 is 14 residues. CDR3 coding DNA: TGCAATGCTAAGGACAGGGTGGGCAATCAGCCCCAGCATTTT. It codes for CNAKDRVGNQPQHF.

This clonotype was recorded once. A much larger clone differs by one base, so this may be a read error. The V and J genes are TRBV25-1 and TRBJ2-7; D is unresolved. The germline gives CDR1 MGHDK, CDR2 SYGVNS. V was pared by 10 bases and J by 0 bases, with 10 bases between. The CDR3 runs 12 residues. In DNA form, the CDR3 reads TGTGCCAACGCCCGACTCTCCTACGAGCAGTACTTC. Its translation is CANARLSYEQYF.

V gene TRBV7-2 combines with J gene TRBJ2-1; D remains ambiguous. Germline V CDR1 and CDR2: SGHTA, FQGNSA. The V end lost 4 bases, the J end lost 9 bases, and 19 bases lay between the germline ends. This CDR3 is 15 amino acids long. This CDR3 is CASSSPRNSWAEQFF. The DNA of the CDR3 is TGTGCCAGCAGCTCACCTCGGAACAGTTGGGCTGAGCAGTTCTTC. Full variable domain (outside the CDR3, taken from reference TRBV7-2 and TRBJ2-1): GAGVSQSPSNKVTEKGKDVELRCDPISGHTALYWYRQSLGQGLEFLIYFQGNSAPDKSGLPSDRFSAERTGGSVSTLTIQRTQQEDSAVYLCASSSPRNSWAEQFFGPGTRLTVL.

In this sample, this clonotype turned up a few times. The genes are TRBV27 and TRBJ1-6, with D perhaps TRBD1 (5 bases). From germline, CDR1 is MNHEY and CDR2 SMNVEV (reference sequence). Trimming took 5 bases from V and 5 from J, leaving 19 bases between them. This CDR3 is built from 17 residues. In DNA, the CDR3 is TGTGCCAGCAGTAACCGTGGGGACTCGGGAGATAATTCACCCCTCCACTTT. It encodes CASSNRGDSGDNSPLHF.

The V call is TRBV7-6, the J call TRBJ1-6; D not resolved. The CDR3 extends over 14 amino acids. Looked up from germline, CDR1 is SGHVS and CDR2 is FNYEAQ. The germline V and J ends were trimmed by 5 bases and 5 bases, with 10 bases remaining between them. CDR3: CASSPEPDNSPLHF. CDR3 coding DNA: TGTGCCAGCAGCCCCGAACCTGATAATTCACCCCTCCACTTT. Looking up the rest from reference TRBV7-6 and TRBJ1-6 gives the full variable domain: GAGVSQSPRYKVTKRGQDVALRCDPISGHVSLYWYRQALGQGPEFLTYFNYEAQQDKSGLPNDRFSAERPEGSISTLTIQRTEQRDSAMYRCASSPEPDNSPLHFGNGTRLTVT.

This sequence joins TRBV21-1 and TRBJ1-4. TRBV21-1 is a recognized pseudogene. This CDR3 spans 17 amino acids. The CDR3: CASAQTHDGRANEKLFF. In DNA form, the CDR3 reads TGTGCCAGCGCCCAGACTCACGACGGGCGGGCTAATGAAAAACTGTTTTTT.

The gene calls are TRBV10-3 and TRBJ2-4, with 8 bases matching TRBD2. This CDR3 region has 15 residues. From germline, CDR1 is ENHRY and CDR2 SYGVKD. J gave up 13 bases and V 4 bases, and 15 bases lay outside the gene matches. The CDR3 nucleotides read TGTGCCATCAGTGGTAAAACGGGAGGGCCGGGAGAGCAGTACTTC. Its protein product is CAISGKTGGPGEQYF.

This rearrangement joins TRBV6-1 to TRBJ2-1; either TRBD1 or TRBD2 may fit D (5 bases each). V was trimmed by 6 bases and J by 6 bases, leaving 15 bases between them. The CDR3 runs to 14 residues. In germline, CDR1 is MNHNS, CDR2 SASEGT. The CDR3 nucleotides read TGTGCCAGCAGGGGGGTTGGGTCGGTCAATGAGCAGTTCTTC. Translation gives CASRGVGSVNEQFF.

DNA of the CDR3: TGTGCCAGCAGTGTTGTGGGGGGGGCCGGGATCTTCTACAATGAGCAGTTCTTC. Protein sequence: CASSVVGGAGIFYNEQFF. This sequence joins TRBV6-4 and TRBJ2-1; D is perhaps TRBD2 (7 bases). The CDR3 sequence is 18 residues long. Germline V gives CDR1 MRHNA, CDR2 SNTAGT. V lost 4 bases to trimming and J lost 3 bases, with 22 bases between them.

The rearrangement uses TRBV6-2 or TRBV6-3 and TRBJ2-4; D ambiguous. The DNA end is more similar to TRBJ2-7, so the J call may be wrong. Per germline, CDR1 MNHEY and CDR2 SVGEGT. There are 10 residues in the CDR3. The chain's CDR3 is CASNDYEQYF. The CDR3 DNA reads as TGTGCCAGCAACGATTACGAGCAGTACTTC.

The gene calls are TRBV12-3 or TRBV12-4 and TRBJ2-7; TRBD2 matches 10 bases. The DNA end favors TRBJ2-5, so the J call may be wrong. The CDR3 runs to 17 residues. The CDR3, as DNA: TGTGCCAGCAATGACCCCGGGACTAGCGAGGGCCAAGAGACCCAGTACTTC. As protein: CASNDPGTSEGQETQYF.

This clonotype was detected a few times. This chain connects TRBV29-1 to TRBJ2-5; the D is unclear. V was cut by 4 bases and J by 1 base, with 10 bases left in between. Germline lookup yields CDR1 SQVTM and CDR2 ANQGSEA. This CDR3 has 13 amino acids. CDR3 sequence (DNA): TGCAGCGTTGGCAGGTCATCCCAAGAGACCCAGTACTTC. Amino acid sequence: CSVGRSSQETQYF. The full variable domain, in which reference TRBV29-1 and TRBJ2-5 provide the parts outside the CDR3, is SAVISQKPSRDICQRGTSLTIQCQVDSQVTMMFWYRQQPGQSLTLIATANQGSEATYESGFVIDKFPISRPNLTFSTLTVSNMSPEDSSIYLCSVGRSSQETQYFGPGTRLLVL.

This clonotype turned up a few times. This rearrangement joins TRBV25-1 to TRBJ2-1; TRBD2 agrees at 8 bases. There are 14 residues in the CDR3. V dropped 2 bases and J dropped 5; count of bases not matched to a gene: 2. Germline V lookup: CDR1 MGHDK, CDR2 SYGVNS. This CDR3 is CASSEAGGNNEQFF. CDR3 DNA: TGTGCCAGCAGTGAAGCGGGGGGAAACAATGAGCAGTTCTTC.

The chain couples TRBV30 to TRBJ2-7, with D unresolved. Germline CDR1 GTSNPN, CDR2 SVGIG (reference sequence). The CDR3 is 12 amino acids. The V end lost 0 bases, the J end lost 2 bases, and 5 bases lay between the germline ends. CDR3 in amino acids: CAWSVGPYEQYF. The CDR3 nucleotides are TGTGCCTGGAGTGTCGGACCCTACGAGCAGTACTTC.

V usage is TRBV6-5 and J usage is TRBJ2-7; D gene unclear. Judging by the DNA end, TRBJ2-5 fits better; the J call may be wrong. This CDR3 is built from 14 residues. Germline values: CDR1 MNHEY, CDR2 SVGAGI. The CDR3 DNA reads TGTGCCAGCAGTAAAACCTGGCCGCAAGAGACCCAGTACTTC. This translates into CASSKTWPQETQYF.

The chain is built from TRBV3-1 and TRBJ2-5, with unresolved D. Germline CDR1 and CDR2: LGHDT and YNNKEL (reference sequence). V gave up 0 bases and J gave up 2 bases, with 7 bases separating them. The CDR3 is made up of 14 amino acids. CDR3 coding DNA: TGTGCCAGCAGCCAAGAGAGTCAGCAAGAGACCCAGTACTTC. Translation gives CASSQESQQETQYF.

The V and J genes are TRBV20-1 and TRBJ1-1; 8 bases are shared with TRBD1. The CDR3 contains 14 residues. Germline lookup yields CDR1 DFQATT and CDR2 SNEGSKA (reference sequence). V shed 6 bases and J 7 bases; nucleotides not matched to a gene: 13. As DNA, the CDR3 is TGCAGTGCGAGCACCCTACAGGGGGTGGGTGAAGCTTTCTTT. Protein product: CSASTLQGVGEAFF.

There are a few counts of this clonotype. The chain uses TRBV6-5 and TRBJ2-4; D is perhaps TRBD1 or TRBD2 (5 bases each). CDR3 length equals 14 residues. Germline CDR1 is MNHEY and CDR2 is SVGAGI. Trimming took 2 bases from V and 6 from J, leaving 11 bases between them. This CDR3 is CASSYGVGTNIQYF. CDR3 nucleotide sequence: TGTGCCAGCAGTTACGGCGTGGGGACAAACATTCAGTACTTC.